These T cell receptor beta chains were read from a single sample in a study of OX40 agonist ivuxolimab in advanced cancers. Some clones are missing from TCRdb's copy, which holds only in-frame ones; the method was immunoSEQ multiplex PCR. The sample lists 69,000 or so clones, roughly 84% occurring once. Specimen: CD4+ or CD8+ T cells sorted from blood, collected in a trial of the OX40 agonist ivuxolimab. These receptors all come from an adult with an advanced solid tumor such as melanoma, head and neck, liver or kidney cancer. CDR3s include the opening cysteine and the closing phenylalanine or tryptophan. The order of the fields is clone size, V gene, J gene, D gene, CDR3 DNA, CDR3 protein. D genes are given only for firm matches. A row's size may be missing; if present it is once, few, many or a size class.

NA	TRBV5-5	TRBJ1-2	NA	TGTGCCAGCAGCTGGGGCAGGGTCAACTATGGCTACACCTTC	CASSWGRVNYGYTF
NA	TRBV6-5	TRBJ1-5	TRBD1	TGTGCCAGCAGCGCAGCGACAGGGTTAAATCAGCCCCAGCATTTT	CASSAATGLNQPQHF
NA	TRBV6-6	TRBJ1-2	NA	TGTGCCAGCAGTTACTCAGGGGTGGGCTACACCTTC	CASSYSGVGYTF
NA	TRBV4-1	TRBJ2-1	TRBD1	TGCGCCAGCAGCCATCCCGGACAGGGGGCATACAATGAGCAGTTCTTC	CASSHPGQGAYNEQFF
NA	TRBV25-1	TRBJ1-1	NA	TGTGCCAGCAGTGAATCCCGGGGGGGATTGCGGGTGAACACTGAAGCTTTCTTT	CASSESRGGLRVNTEAFF
NA	TRBV4-2	TRBJ2-3	TRBD2	TGTGCCAGCAGCCAAGGAGCGGGGGACACAGATACGCAGTATTTT	CASSQGAGDTDTQYF
few	TRBV6-6	TRBJ2-1	NA	TGTGCCAGCAGTTACTCGGGCAATGAGCAGTTCTTC	CASSYSGNEQFF
NA	TRBV2	TRBJ1-3	NA	TGTGCCAGCAGTCAATCAATATCGGGTTTGAGAAGAAACACCATATATTTT	CASSQSISGLRRNTIYF
NA	TRBV27	TRBJ1-6	NA	TGTGCCAGCAGTTTATCCCGACAGCTTTCCTATAATTCACCCCTCCACTTT	CASSLSRQLSYNSPLHF
once	TRBV11-1	TRBJ1-5	NA	TGTGCCAGCAGCTTAGGGACGAATCAGCCCCAGCATTTT	CASSLGTNQPQHF
NA	TRBV7-3	TRBJ1-2	NA	TGTGCCAGCAGCTTACAGGGAACGGCGGTTGGGGCCGCCTATGGCTACACCTTC	CASSLQGTAVGAAYGYTF
NA	TRBV5-1	TRBJ1-2	NA	TGCGCCAGCAGCTTATCCGGGAGCCACTATGGCTACACCTTC	CASSLSGSHYGYTF
few	TRBV11-2	TRBJ1-5	NA	TGTGCCAGCAGCTTAGATAGCAATCAGCCCCAGCATTTT	CASSLDSNQPQHF
NA	TRBV4-1	TRBJ2-3	NA	TGCGCCAGCAGCGAGCAACCGCCGGGAAACACAGATACGCAGTATTTT	CASSEQPPGNTDTQYF
once	TRBV6-5	TRBJ2-7	TRBD2	TGTGCCAGCTCTGTGACTAGCGAATCCTACGAGCAGTACTTC	CASSVTSESYEQYF
NA	TRBV28	TRBJ1-5	NA	TGTGCCAGCAGTTTGAAGGGAGCTCAGCCCCAGCATTTT	CASSLKGAQPQHF
few	TRBV2	TRBJ2-7	NA	TGTGCCAGCAGTGGAGTAAACGAGCAGTACTTC	CASSGVNEQYF
once	TRBV14	TRBJ2-1	NA	TGTGCCAGCAGCCAAGTTTGGTCCTACAATGAGCAGTTCTTC	CASSQVWSYNEQFF
few	TRBV28	TRBJ1-1	NA	TGTGCCAGCACCCGGGGAGGCCTTAAAGCTTTCTTT	CASTRGGLKAFF